This note documents a single T cell receptor beta chain sequence. Its matching antigen is unknown. This sample stems from a study of CD8 T cells in ankylosing spondylitis. Study conclusions and caveats: In ankylosing spondylitis blood, a motif of about 8 highly homologous TCR beta variants appeared characteristic. Reports of some motif variants in reactive arthritis synovial fluid and blood predate this one.

Making the TCR beta libraries involved quantitative 5'-RACE with molecular barcodes. One entry per CDR3 protein, called by TCRdb with MiXCR from the 5' RACE reads. The data show hundreds of thousands of distinct CDR3 sequences, with 10% to 15% seen just once and roughly 0.51% held by the top ten. The CDR3 sequence is 14 residues long. The junction had 6 bases not matched to a gene; V was cut back by 6 bases and J by 9 bases. Input material: blood, either unsorted or a sorted T cell fraction (not recorded which). V usage is TRBV12-3 or TRBV12-4 and J usage is TRBJ2-7; 15 nucleotides align to TRBD2. This TCR came from a male donor with ankylosing spondylitis. CDR3 amino acids: CASSLGLAGGPQYF. The CDR3 DNA follows: TGTGCCAGCAGCCTGGGACTAGCGGGAGGCCCGCAGTACTTC.